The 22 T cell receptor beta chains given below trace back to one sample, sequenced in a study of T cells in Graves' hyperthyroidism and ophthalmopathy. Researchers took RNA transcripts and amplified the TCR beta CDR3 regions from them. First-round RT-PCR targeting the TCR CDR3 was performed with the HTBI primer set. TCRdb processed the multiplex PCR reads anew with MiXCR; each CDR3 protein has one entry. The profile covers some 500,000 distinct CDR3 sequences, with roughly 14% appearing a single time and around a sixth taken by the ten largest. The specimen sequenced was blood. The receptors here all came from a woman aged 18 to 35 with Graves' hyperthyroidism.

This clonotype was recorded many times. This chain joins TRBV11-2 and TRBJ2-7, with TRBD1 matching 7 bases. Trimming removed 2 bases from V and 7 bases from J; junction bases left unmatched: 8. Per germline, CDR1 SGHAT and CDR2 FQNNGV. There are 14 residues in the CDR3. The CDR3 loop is CASSLRQSGGEQYV. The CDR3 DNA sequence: TGTGCCAGCAGCTTAAGGCAGTCAGGGGGTGAGCAGTACGTC.

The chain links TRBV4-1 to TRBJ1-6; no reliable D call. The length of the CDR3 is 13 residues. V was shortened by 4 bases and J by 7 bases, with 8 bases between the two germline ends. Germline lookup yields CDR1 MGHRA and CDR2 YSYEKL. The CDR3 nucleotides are TGCGCCAGCAGCCCGACTTCCAATTCACCCCTCCACTTT. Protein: CASSPTSNSPLHF.

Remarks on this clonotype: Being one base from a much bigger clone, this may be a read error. The CDR3 protein is CAGSLARAGATGNTIYF. The CDR3 nucleotides are TGTGCCGGCAGCTTAGCCCGGGCAGGGGCGACTGGAAACACCATATATTTT. The V call is TRBV11-2, the J call TRBJ1-3; tentative D call: TRBD1 (6 bases). CDR1 is SGHAT and CDR2 is FQNNGV in the germline V gene. The CDR3 has 17 residues.

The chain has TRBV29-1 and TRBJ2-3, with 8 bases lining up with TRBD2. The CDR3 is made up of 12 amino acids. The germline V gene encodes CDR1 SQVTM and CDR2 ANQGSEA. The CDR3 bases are TGCCTGACTAGCGTTAGCACAGATACGCAGTATTTT. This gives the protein CLTSVSTDTQYF.

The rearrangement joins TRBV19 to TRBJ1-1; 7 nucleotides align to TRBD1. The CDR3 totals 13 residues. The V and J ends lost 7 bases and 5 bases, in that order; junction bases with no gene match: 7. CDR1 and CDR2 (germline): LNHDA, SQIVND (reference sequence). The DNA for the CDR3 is TGTGCCAGTACTCAACAGGGGAGGACTGAAGCTTTCTTT. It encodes CASTQQGRTEAFF.

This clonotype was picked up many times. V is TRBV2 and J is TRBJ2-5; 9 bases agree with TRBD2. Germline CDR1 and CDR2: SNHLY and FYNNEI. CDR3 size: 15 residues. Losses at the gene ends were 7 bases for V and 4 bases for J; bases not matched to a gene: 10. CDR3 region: CASTDQLAGTETQYF. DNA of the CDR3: TGTGCCAGCACTGACCAGCTAGCGGGAACAGAGACCCAGTACTTC.

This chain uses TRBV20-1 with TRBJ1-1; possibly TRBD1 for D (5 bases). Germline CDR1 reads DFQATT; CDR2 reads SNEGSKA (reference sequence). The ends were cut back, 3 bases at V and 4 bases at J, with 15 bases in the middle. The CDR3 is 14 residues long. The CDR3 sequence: CSARAGSGGTEAFF. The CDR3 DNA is TGCAGTGCTAGGGCCGGATCGGGGGGCACTGAAGCTTTCTTT.

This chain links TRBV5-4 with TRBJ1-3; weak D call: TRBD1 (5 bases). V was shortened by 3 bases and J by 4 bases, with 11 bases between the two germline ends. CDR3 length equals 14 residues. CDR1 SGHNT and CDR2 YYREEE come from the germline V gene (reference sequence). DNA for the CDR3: TGTGCCAGCAGCTACCCAGGACAAGGAAACACCATATATTTT. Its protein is CASSYPGQGNTIYF.

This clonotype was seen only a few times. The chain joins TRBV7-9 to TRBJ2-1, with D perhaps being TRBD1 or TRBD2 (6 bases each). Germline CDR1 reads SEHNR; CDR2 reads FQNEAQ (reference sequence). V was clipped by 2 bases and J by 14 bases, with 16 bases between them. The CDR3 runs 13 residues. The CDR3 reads CASSLISGAREFF. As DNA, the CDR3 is TGTGCCAGCAGCTTAATCTCGGGGGCCCGGGAGTTCTTC. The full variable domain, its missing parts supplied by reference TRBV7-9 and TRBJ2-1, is DTGVSQNPRHKITKRGQNVTFRCDPISEHNRLYWYRQTLGQGPEFLTYFQNEAQLEKSRLLSDRFSAERPKGSFSTLEIQRTEQGDSAMYLCASSLISGAREFFGPGTRLTVL.

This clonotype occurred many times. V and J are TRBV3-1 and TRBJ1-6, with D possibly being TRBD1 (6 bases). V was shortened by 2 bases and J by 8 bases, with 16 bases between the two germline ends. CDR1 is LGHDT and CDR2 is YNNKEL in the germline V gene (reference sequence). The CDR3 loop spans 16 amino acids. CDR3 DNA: TGTGCCAGCAGCCAACCTTGGACAGAGGCAGATTCACCCCTCCACTTT. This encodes CASSQPWTEADSPLHF.

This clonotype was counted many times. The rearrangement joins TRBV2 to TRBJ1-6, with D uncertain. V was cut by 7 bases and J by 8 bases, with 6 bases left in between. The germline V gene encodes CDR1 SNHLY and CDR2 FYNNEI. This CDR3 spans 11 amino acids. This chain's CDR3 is CASKEYSPLHF. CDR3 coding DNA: TGTGCCAGCAAGGAGTATTCACCCCTCCACTTT.

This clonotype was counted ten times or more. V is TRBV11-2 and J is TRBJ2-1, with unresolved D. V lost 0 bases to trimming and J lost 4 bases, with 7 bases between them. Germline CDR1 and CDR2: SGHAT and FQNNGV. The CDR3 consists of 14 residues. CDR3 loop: CASSLDTVYNEQFF. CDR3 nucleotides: TGTGCCAGCAGCTTAGACACGGTATACAATGAGCAGTTCTTC.

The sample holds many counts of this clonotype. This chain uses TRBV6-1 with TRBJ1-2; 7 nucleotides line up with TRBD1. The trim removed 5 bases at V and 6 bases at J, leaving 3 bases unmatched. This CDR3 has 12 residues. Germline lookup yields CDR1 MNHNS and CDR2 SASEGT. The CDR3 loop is CASSRQGDGYTF. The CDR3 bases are TGTGCCAGCAGTAGACAGGGTGATGGCTACACCTTC.

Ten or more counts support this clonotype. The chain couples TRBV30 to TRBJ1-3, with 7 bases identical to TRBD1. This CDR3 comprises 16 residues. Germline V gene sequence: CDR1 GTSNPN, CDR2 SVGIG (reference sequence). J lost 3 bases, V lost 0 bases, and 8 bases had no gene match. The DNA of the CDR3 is TGTGCCTGGAGTGTACGAGGGGGCGGCAGTGGAAACACCATATATTTT. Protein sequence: CAWSVRGGGSGNTIYF.

CDR3 residues: CASSLVQSAHYEQYF. The CDR3 DNA sequence: TGTGCCAGCAGCTTAGTTCAAAGCGCGCACTACGAGCAGTACTTC. V and J are TRBV7-9 and TRBJ2-7; no clear D. Trimming removed 1 base from V and 3 bases from J, with 13 bases in between. Per germline, CDR1 SEHNR and CDR2 FQNEAQ (reference sequence). The CDR3 is 15 residues long. The variable domain in full, completed from reference TRBV7-9 and TRBJ2-7, reads DTGVSQNPRHKITKRGQNVTFRCDPISEHNRLYWYRQTLGQGPEFLTYFQNEAQLEKSRLLSDRFSAERPKGSFSTLEIQRTEQGDSAMYLCASSLVQSAHYEQYFGPGTRLTVT.

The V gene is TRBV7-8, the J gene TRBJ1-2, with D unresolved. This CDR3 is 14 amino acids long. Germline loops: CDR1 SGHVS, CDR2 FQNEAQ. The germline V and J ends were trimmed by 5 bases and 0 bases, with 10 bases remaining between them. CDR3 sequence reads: CASSPTITNYGYTF. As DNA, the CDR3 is TGTGCCAGCAGCCCCACAATAACTAACTATGGCTACACCTTC.

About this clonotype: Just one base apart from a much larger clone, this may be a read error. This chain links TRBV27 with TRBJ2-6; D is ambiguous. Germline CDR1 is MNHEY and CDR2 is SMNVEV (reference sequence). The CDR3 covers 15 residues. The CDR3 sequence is CASSKLGSEANVLTF. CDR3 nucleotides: TGTGCCAGCAGTAAACTTGGCTCTGAGGCCAACGTCCTGACTTTC.

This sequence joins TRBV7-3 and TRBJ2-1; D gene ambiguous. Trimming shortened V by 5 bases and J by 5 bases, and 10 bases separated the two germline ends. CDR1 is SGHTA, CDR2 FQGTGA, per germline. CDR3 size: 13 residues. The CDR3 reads CASSRGLNNEQFF. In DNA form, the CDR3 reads TGTGCCAGCAGCCGCGGCCTTAACAATGAGCAGTTCTTC.

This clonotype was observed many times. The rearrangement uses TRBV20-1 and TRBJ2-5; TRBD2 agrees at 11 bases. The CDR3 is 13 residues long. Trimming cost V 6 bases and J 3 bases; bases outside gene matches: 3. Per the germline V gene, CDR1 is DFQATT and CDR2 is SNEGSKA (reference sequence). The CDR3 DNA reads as TGCAGTGCCCCGGGACTAGCGGAAGAGACCCAGTACTTC. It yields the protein CSAPGLAEETQYF.

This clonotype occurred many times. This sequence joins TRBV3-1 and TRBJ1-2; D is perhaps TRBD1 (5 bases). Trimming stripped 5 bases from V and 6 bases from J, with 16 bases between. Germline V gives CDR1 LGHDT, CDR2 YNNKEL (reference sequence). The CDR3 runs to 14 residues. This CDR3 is CASSLDGGGHGYTF. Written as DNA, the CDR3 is TGTGCCAGCAGCTTGGACGGGGGAGGACATGGCTACACCTTC. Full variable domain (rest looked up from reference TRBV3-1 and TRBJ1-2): DTAVSQTPKYLVTQMGNDKSIKCEQNLGHDTMYWYKQDSKKFLKIMFSYNNKELIINETVPNRFSPKSPDKAHLNLHINSLELGDSAVYFCASSLDGGGHGYTFGSGTRLTVV.

CDR3 sequence (DNA): TGTGCCAGCCCGGGCAGGGCAAGTGGCGAGCAGTACGTC. It encodes CASPGRASGEQYV. The chain joins TRBV6-1 to TRBJ2-7; perhaps TRBD1 as D (5 bases). The CDR3 has 13 amino acids. Trimming left V 8 bases short and J 6 bases short, with 17 bases between. The germline gives CDR1 MNHNS, CDR2 SASEGT.

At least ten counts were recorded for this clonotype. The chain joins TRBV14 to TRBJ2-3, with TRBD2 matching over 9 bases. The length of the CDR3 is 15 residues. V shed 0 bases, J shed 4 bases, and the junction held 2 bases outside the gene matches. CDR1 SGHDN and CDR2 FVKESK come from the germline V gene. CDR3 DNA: TGTGCCAGCAGCCAAGAGCGGGAGGGCGCAGATACGCAGTATTTT. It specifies CASSQEREGADTQYF. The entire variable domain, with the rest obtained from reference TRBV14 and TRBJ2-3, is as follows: EAGVTQFPSHSVIEKGQTVTLRCDPISGHDNLYWYRRVMGKEIKFLLHFVKESKQDESGMPNNRFLAERTGGTYSTLKVQPAELEDSGVYFCASSQEREGADTQYFGPGTRLTVL.